A selection of T cell receptor beta chains follows, all from one sample in a study of T-cell memory formation after mild COVID-19. TCRdb reanalysed the 5' RACE reads using MiXCR and keeps one entry per CDR3 protein. The sample carries approximately 210,000 distinct CDR3 sequences, under 30% recorded once. The sequenced sample was PBMCs or a T cell subset sorted from them (not recorded which). These receptors originate from an adult woman who had mild COVID-19 (a few samples of this study predate the infection). Cell type and time point are not known. Each CDR3 is given with its conserved first and last residue. Each record gives: V gene, J gene, CDR3 protein.

TRBV28,TRBJ2-7,CATLGQGRSYEQYF
TRBV20-1,TRBJ1-4,CSARDFATNEKLFF
TRBV4-1,TRBJ1-1,CASSRSGMNTEAFF
TRBV6-5,TRBJ2-5,CASSLGDRETQYF
TRBV7-3,TRBJ2-2,CASSSGQNTGELFF
TRBV12-3/TRBV12-4,TRBJ1-1,CASSRAERSEAFF
TRBV4-3,TRBJ2-1,CASSPDGSRPNEQFF
TRBV4-3,TRBJ1-4,CASSQITGSNEKLFF
TRBV7-7,TRBJ2-2,CASSLGGATGELFF
TRBV24-1,TRBJ1-1,CATSDSRQGVKTEAFF
TRBV7-9,TRBJ2-2,CASSLTFTGELFF
TRBV20-1,TRBJ2-5,CSAQTRGRETQYF
TRBV5-1,TRBJ2-1,CASSLDRGFYNEQFF
TRBV20-1,TRBJ1-2,CSARDLQGGFYGYTF
TRBV30,TRBJ1-4,CAWSGEKLFF
TRBV11-2,TRBJ2-1,CASSRKGQTLFSYNEQFF
TRBV7-9,TRBJ1-5,CASSSGQNSNQPQHF
TRBV25-1,TRBJ2-7,CASSEWGSGEQYF
TRBV15,TRBJ1-1,CATSRDGWNTEAFF
TRBV6-5,TRBJ1-5,CASSYSYPGGYGQPQHF
TRBV5-1,TRBJ1-1,CASSLARGRSEAFF
TRBV7-9,TRBJ2-3,CASSPDSDTQYF
TRBV20-1,TRBJ1-1,CSGHRTGDETEAFF
TRBV9,TRBJ1-3,CASSVAGDGNTIYF
TRBV4-3,TRBJ1-2,CASSQWGTVSNYGYTF
TRBV5-5,TRBJ2-2,CASSLQGFDTGELFF
TRBV6-2/TRBV6-3,TRBJ2-7,CASSYSYGRGKGAYEQYF
TRBV6-6,TRBJ2-1,CASSYPPRAGGNEQFF
TRBV4-1,TRBJ1-1,CASSQSGTRGTEAFF
TRBV18,TRBJ1-1,CASSQERHGANTEAFF
TRBV24-1,TRBJ2-6,CATTNGYILQSGANVLTF
TRBV7-2,TRBJ2-1,CASSLKPGQGGNEQFF
TRBV11-2,TRBJ2-3,CASSLNGLAGEDTQYF
TRBV3-1,TRBJ2-5,CASSRDRGALLGF
TRBV14,TRBJ2-1,CASSPQFRDLALYNEQFF
TRBV7-9,TRBJ2-3,CASSLIFGGASADTQYF
TRBV29-1,TRBJ1-1,CSVTSRDRNTEAFF
TRBV5-1,TRBJ2-3,CASSSRIGGTDTQYF
TRBV10-3,TRBJ1-1,CAISDWGADTEAFF
TRBV20-1,TRBJ1-2,CSATPRAGRHYGYTF
TRBV11-2,TRBJ2-5,CASSLAGGEETQYF
TRBV7-9,TRBJ1-6,CASSLPWAPDSPLHF